This T cell receptor beta chain derives from a study of T cell responses to AZD1222 COVID-19 vaccine (dated by TCRdb to 2020 to 2023). A note on the overall study: AZD1222 recipients whose second dose came at about 4 weeks and those whose second dose came at about 12 weeks were combined into one group, since spike-specific TCR depth and breadth did not differ between the two schedules. A total of 233 trial participants underwent TCR sequencing, of whom some 210 received two doses of AZD1222 and approximately 25 received two doses of the MenACWY control vaccine. Trial participants were enrolled into age subgroups of 18-55, 56-69 and 70-plus years, which contained 148, 28 and 57 TCR-sequenced participants, respectively.

The CDR3 regions of human TCRbeta chains were analyzed by immunosequencing. From the authors' description of their analysis: TCRs in the repertoires were compared against a reference library of SARS-CoV-2-specific TCRs that had been generated with the MIRA antigen-specificity platform. Breadth was defined as the fraction of unique TCRs that were SARS-CoV-2-associated. Depth was defined as the fraction of total T cells that were SARS-CoV-2-associated. Using the MIRA data, each spike-specific TCR was mapped to the spike region that the TCR reacts to and placed in a CD4 or CD8 class. Log10-transformed breadth and depth values were compared by one-way ANOVA with Sidak's multiple comparisons tests. Sourced from immuneACCESS, this table was stored by TCRdb with only in-frame sequences that have V and J called. A share of the clones is absent; for the studies checked, an unresolved V gene accounts for under half, and the remainder has no known explanation. The V and J calls and clone size come from that table; D and trimming were worked out from the DNA. This sample is represented by 75,000 to 100,000 clones; roughly 87% of them were singletons. 1.6% of the sample is in the top ten clones.

Broad study findings and their caveats: Participants were mostly white British and included more females than males, and it was suggested by the authors that clonal diversity may have been underestimated. Conclusions about previously exposed vaccinees are limited because only a handful of AZD1222 recipients were SARS-CoV-2 seropositive at baseline. In the small 56-69-year group, the increase in depth fell short of significance, most likely because of low power. CD4 TCRs associated with the vaccine covered the entire spike protein, and the dominant responses were in regions 160-218 and 743-854. Because no day 14 peak-response samples were available, the repertoires could be characterized only after the peak T cell response. Nearly half of unique spike-specific TCRs reportedly recognized epitopes outside regions mutated in the B.1.351 and B.1.1.7 variants. After two AZD1222 doses, spike-specific TCR breadth and depth were significantly higher than at day 0 and than in MenACWY recipients.

V has 2 bases trimmed and J has 6 bases trimmed; junction bases matching no gene number 7. Measured from the cysteine to the phenylalanine, the CDR3 is 15 residues long. The entry retains the CDR3 DNA only, 45 bases that are in frame from base 1. Reading the germline V gene (reference sequence) gives CDR1 LGHDT and CDR2 YNNKEL. Per the publication, the time point label means: baseline before first vaccination. Vaccinee samples were obtained from the UK trials COV001 and COV002, which included a single-blind randomized controlled phase 2/3 trial of AZD1222 (ChAdOx1 nCoV-19) in healthy adults. For TCRbeta chain sequencing, PBMC samples from trial participants were taken at day 0 and at day 28 after the second dose. This clone was seen a single time. Which antigen it targets is not known. Nothing much larger sits one base from this clone, and base qualities are not available.

Sequencing used peripheral blood, obtained on day 0 of AZD1222 vaccination. The receptor was derived from an adult in good health. The V and J genes are TRBV3-1 (or the pseudogene TRBV3-2) and TRBJ2-1; the central 7 bases match TRBD2. The DNA sequence follows: TGTGCCAGCAGCCAAACTGCGGGGGAAGGCAATGAGCAGTTCTTC. Translated, it reads CASSQTAGEGNEQFF.